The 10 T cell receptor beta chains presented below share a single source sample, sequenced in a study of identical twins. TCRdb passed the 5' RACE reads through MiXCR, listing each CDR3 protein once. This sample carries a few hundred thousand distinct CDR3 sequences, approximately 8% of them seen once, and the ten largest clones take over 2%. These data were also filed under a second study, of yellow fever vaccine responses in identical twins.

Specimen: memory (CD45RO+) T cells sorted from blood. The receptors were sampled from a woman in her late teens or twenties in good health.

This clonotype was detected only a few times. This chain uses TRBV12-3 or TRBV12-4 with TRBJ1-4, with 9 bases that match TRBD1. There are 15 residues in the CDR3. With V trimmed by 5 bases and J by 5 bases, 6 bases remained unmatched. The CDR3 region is CASSKTGTGNEKLFF. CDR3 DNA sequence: TGTGCCAGCAGTAAAACCGGGACAGGGAATGAAAAACTGTTTTTT.

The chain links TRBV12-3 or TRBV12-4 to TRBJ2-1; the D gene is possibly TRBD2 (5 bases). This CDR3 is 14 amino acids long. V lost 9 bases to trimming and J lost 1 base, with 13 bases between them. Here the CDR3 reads CASGGGVSYNEQFF. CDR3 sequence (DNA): TGTGCCAGTGGCGGAGGTGTGTCCTACAATGAGCAGTTCTTC.

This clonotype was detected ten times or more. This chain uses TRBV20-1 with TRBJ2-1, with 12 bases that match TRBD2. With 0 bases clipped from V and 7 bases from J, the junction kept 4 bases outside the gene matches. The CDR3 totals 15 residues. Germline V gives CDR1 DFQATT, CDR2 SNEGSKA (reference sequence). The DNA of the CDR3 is TGCAGTGCTAGAGAACCTAGCGGGAGGGCTAATGAGCAGTTCTTC. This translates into CSAREPSGRANEQFF.

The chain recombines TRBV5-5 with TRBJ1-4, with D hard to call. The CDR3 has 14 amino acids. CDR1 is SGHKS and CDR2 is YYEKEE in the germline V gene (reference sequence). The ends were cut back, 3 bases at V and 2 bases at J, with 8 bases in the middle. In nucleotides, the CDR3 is TGTGCCAGCAGCTCGGGGTTGACTAATGAAAAACTGTTTTTT. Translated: CASSSGLTNEKLFF.

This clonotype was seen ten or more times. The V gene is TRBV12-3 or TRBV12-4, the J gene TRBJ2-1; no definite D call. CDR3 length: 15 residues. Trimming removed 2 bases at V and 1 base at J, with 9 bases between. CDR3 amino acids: CASSLFGQSYNEQFF. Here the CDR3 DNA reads TGTGCCAGCAGTTTATTTGGCCAATCCTACAATGAGCAGTTCTTC.

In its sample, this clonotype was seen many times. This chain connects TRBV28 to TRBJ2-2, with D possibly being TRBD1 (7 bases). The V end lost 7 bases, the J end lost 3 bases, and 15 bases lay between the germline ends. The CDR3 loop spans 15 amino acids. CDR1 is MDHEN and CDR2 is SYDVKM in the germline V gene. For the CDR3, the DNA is TGTGCCAGCAACCGACTAGGGACAGACACCGGGGAGCTGTTTTTT. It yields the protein CASNRLGTDTGELFF.

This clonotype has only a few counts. The CDR3 region is CASSPSTRGVGAGELFF. The DNA for the CDR3 is TGTGCCAGCAGCCCGTCGACAAGAGGGGTTGGGGCCGGGGAGCTGTTTTTT. The chain joins TRBV11-2 to TRBJ2-2; D may correspond to TRBD1 or TRBD2 (5 bases each). V was clipped by 5 bases and J by 6 bases, with 22 bases between them. This CDR3 has 17 residues. Germline V gene sequence: CDR1 SGHAT, CDR2 FQNNGV.

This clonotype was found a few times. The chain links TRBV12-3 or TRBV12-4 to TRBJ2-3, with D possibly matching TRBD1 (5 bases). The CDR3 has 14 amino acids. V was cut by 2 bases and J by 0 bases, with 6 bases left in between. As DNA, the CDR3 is TGTGCCAGCAGTTTAAGGGGTAGCACAGATACGCAGTATTTT. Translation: CASSLRGSTDTQYF.

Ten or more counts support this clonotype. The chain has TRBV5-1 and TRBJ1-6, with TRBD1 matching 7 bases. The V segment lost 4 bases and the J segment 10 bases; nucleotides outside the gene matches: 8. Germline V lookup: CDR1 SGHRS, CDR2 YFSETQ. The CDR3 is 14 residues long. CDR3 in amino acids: CASSHRGGESPLHF. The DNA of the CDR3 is TGCGCCAGCAGCCACCGAGGGGGCGAATCACCCCTCCACTTT.

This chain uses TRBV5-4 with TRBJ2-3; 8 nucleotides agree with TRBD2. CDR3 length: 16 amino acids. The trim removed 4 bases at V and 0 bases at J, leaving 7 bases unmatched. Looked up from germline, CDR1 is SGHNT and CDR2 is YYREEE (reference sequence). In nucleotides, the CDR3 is TGTGCCAGCAGCCCGGGGGGGCAGGCGAGCACAGATACGCAGTATTTT. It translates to CASSPGGQASTDTQYF.